The 28 T cell receptor beta chains below come from one sample, sequenced in a study of T cells in Graves' hyperthyroidism and ophthalmopathy. RNA transcripts provided the source from which TCR beta CDR3 regions were amplified. The HTBI primer set drove a first-round RT-PCR of the TCR CDR3. MiXCR was run by TCRdb on the multiplex PCR reads, yielding one entry per CDR3 protein. The sample includes 550,000 to 600,000 distinct CDR3 sequences, around 14% of them seen just once. The sequencing sample was made of blood. The receptor source for this set is a woman between 18 and 29 years old with Graves' ophthalmopathy.

This clonotype was recorded many times. The gene calls are TRBV30 and TRBJ1-1; D not resolved. V was shortened by 3 bases and J by 0 bases, with 5 bases between the two germline ends. CDR3 length: 12 residues. Germline CDR1 and CDR2: GTSNPN and SVGIG (reference sequence). This CDR3 reads CAWSPVNTEAFF. As DNA, the CDR3 is TGTGCCTGGAGCCCGGTGAACACTGAAGCTTTCTTT.

This clonotype was seen at least ten times. The rearrangement joins TRBV28 to TRBJ2-1, with a possible D match to TRBD1 (6 bases). This CDR3 region has 13 residues. Germline V gene data show CDR1 as MDHEN and CDR2 as SYDVKM. The ends were cut back, 6 bases at V and 7 bases at J, with 13 bases in the middle. CDR3 sequence (DNA): TGTGCCAGCAGGCCAGGGACAACGAATGAGCAGTTCTTC. Translated, it gives CASRPGTTNEQFF. Drawing the rest from reference TRBV28 and TRBJ2-1, the complete variable domain is DVKVTQSSRYLVKRTGEKVFLECVQDMDHENMFWYRQDPGLGLRLIYFSYDVKMKEKGDIPEGYSVSREKKERFSLILESASTNQTSMYLCASRPGTTNEQFFGPGTRLTVL.

This clonotype was seen at least ten times. The chain joins TRBV6-1 to TRBJ1-6, with unresolved D. The CDR3 has 13 residues. V gave up 6 bases and J gave up 7 bases, with 10 bases separating them. Per germline, CDR1 MNHNS and CDR2 SASEGT. The CDR3 region is CASRRGWNSPLHF. CDR3 in DNA: TGTGCCAGCAGGCGCGGATGGAATTCACCCCTCCACTTT.

The chain is built from TRBV6-1 and TRBJ2-3; 8 bases match TRBD1. The J segment lost 3 bases and the V segment lost 1 base, leaving 3 bases of the junction unmatched. The germline V gene has CDR1 MNHNS and CDR2 SASEGT. The CDR3 extends over 15 amino acids. The CDR3 here is CASSEGGTGTDTQYF. The CDR3 DNA sequence: TGTGCCAGCAGTGAAGGGGGGACAGGAACAGATACGCAGTATTTT.

The chain couples TRBV28 to TRBJ1-1, with 9 bases matching TRBD1. The CDR3 has 16 amino acids. From germline, CDR1 is MDHEN and CDR2 SYDVKM. J was trimmed by 0 bases and V by 5 bases; bases with no gene match: 7. The CDR3 nucleotides read TGTGCCAGCAGTCCCCCGGGACAGGGAGTGAACACTGAAGCTTTCTTT. Its translation is CASSPPGQGVNTEAFF.

This clonotype was seen repeatedly, ten times or more. The gene calls are TRBV5-1 and TRBJ2-7, with D possibly being TRBD2 (7 bases). The V end lost 2 bases, the J end lost 0 bases, and 12 bases lay between the germline ends. This CDR3 region has 15 residues. Looked up from germline, CDR1 is SGHRS and CDR2 is YFSETQ. DNA of the CDR3: TGCGCCAGCAGCTTAACAGGGAGGGCCTCCTACGAGCAGTACTTC. As protein: CASSLTGRASYEQYF.

With respect to this clonotype: This CDR3 is missing its conserved last phenylalanine or tryptophan, likely due to a read error. The chain joins TRBV3-1 to TRBJ2-5, with TRBD1 identical over 7 bases. The CDR3 is made up of 13 amino acids. Germline V gene sequence: CDR1 LGHDT, CDR2 YNNKEL (reference sequence). Trimming cost V 3 bases and J 4 bases; bases outside gene matches: 2. The DNA for the CDR3 is TGTGCCAGCAGCCAGGACAGGTTAGAGACCCAGTACCTC. It codes for CASSQDRLETQYL.

This clonotype was picked up a small number of times. J is TRBJ2-7 and V is TRBV5-8; TRBD2 aligns across 13 bases. Trimming cost V 6 bases and J 5 bases; bases outside gene matches: 8. The CDR3 runs to 15 residues. Germline V CDR1 and CDR2: SGHTS, YDEGEE. For the CDR3, the DNA is TGTGCCAGCACCGAACTAGCGGGAGGGCCTGACGAGCAGTACTTC. This sequence encodes CASTELAGGPDEQYF.

This clonotype was seen many times. This chain joins TRBV14 and TRBJ1-5; D unresolved. V dropped 0 bases and J dropped 5 bases, with 14 bases sitting between them. Germline CDR1 and CDR2: SGHDN and FVKESK. The CDR3 has 16 amino acids. The CDR3 DNA sequence: TGTGCCAGCAGCCAAGAGGGAACTGACCGTGATCAGCCCCAGCATTTT. It encodes CASSQEGTDRDQPQHF.

This clonotype was recorded a few times. CDR3 in amino acids: CATSRGTAEGYTF. As DNA, the CDR3 is TGTGCCACCAGCAGAGGTACAGCGGAAGGCTACACCTTC. The rearrangement links TRBV15 to TRBJ1-2; D ambiguous. CDR1 and CDR2 from the germline V gene are LNHNV and YYDKDF (reference sequence). V lost 1 base to trimming and J lost 8 bases, with 11 bases between them. CDR3 size: 13 residues.

This clonotype turned up a few times. The chain combines TRBV6-5 with TRBJ2-1; 9 bases match TRBD2. Germline CDR1 is MNHEY and CDR2 is SVGAGI. There are 15 residues in the CDR3. The junction had 7 bases not matched to a gene; V was cut back by 2 bases and J by 8 bases. CDR3 sequence (DNA): TGTGCCAGCAGTTACACTGGCGGGAGGGCCTATGAGCAGTTCTTC. This sequence encodes CASSYTGGRAYEQFF.

This clonotype was detected a few times. The chain employs TRBV18 and TRBJ2-7; 10 bases align to TRBD2. Germline V lookup: CDR1 KGHSH, CDR2 LQKENI. Unmatched junction bases numbered 9, after V lost 1 base and J lost 3 bases. This CDR3 is built from 17 residues. The CDR3 reads CASSPRPSGRANYEQYF. Written as DNA, the CDR3 is TGTGCCAGCTCACCACGCCCTAGCGGGAGAGCAAACTACGAGCAGTACTTC.

The chain is built from TRBV6-1 and TRBJ2-1; 10 bases map to TRBD1. This CDR3 is built from 14 residues. V lost 6 bases and J lost 5; bases outside the gene matches: 4. Germline V CDR1 and CDR2: MNHNS, SASEGT. The CDR3 DNA reads as TGTGCCAGCAGGGGACAGGGGTCGGACAATGAGCAGTTCTTC. Its translation: CASRGQGSDNEQFF.

This clonotype has at least ten counts. This chain connects TRBV7-9 to TRBJ2-1; TRBD2 aligns across 11 bases. The CDR3 spans 17 residues. Per the germline V gene, CDR1 is SEHNR and CDR2 is FQNEAQ (reference sequence). The V and J ends lost 5 bases and 2 bases, in that order; junction bases with no gene match: 8. The CDR3 loop reads CASSGRLAGCPYNEQFF. The CDR3 region has the DNA TGTGCCAGCAGCGGACGACTAGCGGGATGTCCCTACAATGAGCAGTTCTTC.

This clonotype has a count of ten or more. This rearrangement joins TRBV28 to TRBJ1-5; no clear D. This CDR3 comprises 12 residues. CDR1 and CDR2 (germline): MDHEN, SYDVKM. The ends were cut back, 1 base at V and 6 bases at J, with 4 bases in the middle. CDR3 DNA: TGTGCCAGCAGTTTATCCCGTCAGCCCCAGCATTTT. Translated: CASSLSRQPQHF.

The chain links TRBV10-3 to TRBJ2-1, with D possibly TRBD2 on 6 matching bases. CDR1 ENHRY and CDR2 SYGVKD come from the germline V gene. The CDR3 sequence is 14 residues long. Trimming removed 5 bases from V and 2 bases from J, with 10 bases in between. The CDR3 DNA reads as TGTGCCATCAGTTGGACTAATGCCTACAATGAGCAGTTCTTC. Amino acids: CAISWTNAYNEQFF.

There are many counts of this clonotype. The CDR3 loop is CASSPVSVNTGELFF. CDR3 coding DNA: TGTGCCAGCTCACCCGTATCCGTGAACACCGGGGAGCTGTTTTTT. This chain links TRBV18 with TRBJ2-2; D not resolved. The CDR3 has 15 residues. Germline CDR1 KGHSH, CDR2 LQKENI. The V and J ends lost 3 bases and 1 base respectively, with 9 bases between them. Drawing the rest from reference TRBV18 and TRBJ2-2, the complete variable domain is NAGVMQNPRHLVRRRGQEARLRCSPMKGHSHVYWYRQLPEEGLKFMVYLQKENIIDESGMPKERFSAEFPKEGPSILRIQQVVRGDSAAYFCASSPVSVNTGELFFGEGSRLTVL.

This clonotype has a count of ten or more. V usage is TRBV28 and J usage is TRBJ2-5; 10 bases map to TRBD2. The V segment lost 6 bases and the J segment 10 bases; nucleotides outside the gene matches: 14. The germline gives CDR1 MDHEN, CDR2 SYDVKM. The CDR3 covers 15 residues. For the CDR3, the DNA is TGTGCCAGCAGACCCTCGGGAGGGACTAGCGTTAGCCAGTACTTC. It is translated as CASRPSGGTSVSQYF.

This clonotype showed up many times. CDR3 in DNA: TGTGCCAGCAGTCTACTCGAGGACCCTCGAGAGAACACTGAAGCTTTCTTT. It is translated as CASSLLEDPRENTEAFF. The chain carries TRBV28 and TRBJ1-1; D is ambiguous. CDR1 is MDHEN and CDR2 is SYDVKM in the germline V gene. The CDR3 is 17 amino acids. Trimming removed 5 bases from V and 1 base from J, with 20 bases in between.

This clonotype appeared a few times. The V call is TRBV4-2, the J call TRBJ2-7; 7 bases align to TRBD2. V shed 4 bases and J 6 bases; nucleotides not matched to a gene: 9. Per the germline V gene, CDR1 is LGHNA and CDR2 is YNFKEQ. The CDR3 is 14 residues long. This CDR3 is CASSLVTGGGEQYF. The CDR3 coding sequence is TGTGCCAGCAGCCTGGTTACGGGAGGAGGCGAGCAGTACTTC.

This clonotype was counted at least ten times. This sequence joins TRBV28 and TRBJ1-1; 8 bases are shared with TRBD1. The trim removed 3 bases at V and 1 base at J, leaving 4 bases unmatched. Germline CDR1 MDHEN, CDR2 SYDVKM. The CDR3 totals 15 residues. CDR3 DNA: TGTGCCAGCAGTTTTCCCGGACAGGGGAACACTGAAGCTTTCTTT. Translated: CASSFPGQGNTEAFF.

The chain couples TRBV6-5 to TRBJ1-4; possibly TRBD1 for D (5 bases). The CDR3 has 14 residues. Trimming shortened V by 2 bases and J by 2 bases, and 6 bases separated the two germline ends. The V gene's germline CDR1 is MNHEY and CDR2 SVGAGI. This chain's CDR3 is CASSYEGTNEKLFF. In nucleotides, the CDR3 is TGTGCCAGCAGTTACGAGGGGACTAATGAAAAACTGTTTTTT.

A few counts support this clonotype. The chain joins TRBV24-1 to TRBJ2-1; D gene uncertain. Germline loops: CDR1 KGHDR, CDR2 SFDVKD. V was clipped by 9 bases and J by 4 bases, with 6 bases between them. This CDR3 region has 11 residues. The CDR3 bases are TGTGCCACCGAAGAGTACAATGAGCAGTTCTTC. Its translation: CATEEYNEQFF.

The chain employs TRBV7-9 and TRBJ1-2; D is undetermined. V dropped 4 bases and J dropped 10 bases, with 16 bases sitting between them. The CDR3 totals 13 residues. Germline values: CDR1 SEHNR, CDR2 FQNEAQ (reference sequence). CDR3 in DNA: TGTGCCAGCAGCTCAGGCAACTCTATGGACTACACCTTC. Amino acids: CASSSGNSMDYTF.

This clonotype was observed at least ten times. The V and J genes are TRBV12-3 or TRBV12-4 and TRBJ2-3; 7 bases are shared with TRBD1. Trimming took 3 bases from V and 0 from J; bases not matched to a gene: 12. CDR3 length: 18 residues. The CDR3 loop is CASSLGQLTSASTDTQYF. In DNA form, the CDR3 reads TGTGCCAGCAGTTTGGGACAGTTAACTTCCGCTAGCACAGATACGCAGTATTTT.

Worth noting for this clonotype: The conserved phenylalanine or tryptophan normally closing the CDR3 is absent here, so this likely arose from a read error. The chain joins TRBV6-5 to TRBJ2-1, with 12 positions matching TRBD2. Germline V lookup: CDR1 MNHEY, CDR2 SVGAGI. This CDR3 comprises 16 residues. The J segment lost 4 bases and the V segment lost 4 bases, leaving 5 bases of the junction unmatched. The DNA of the CDR3 is TGTGCCAGCAGTTCGCCCGGGACTAGCGGGTACAATGAGCAGTTCTCC. Translated, it gives CASSSPGTSGYNEQFS.

This clonotype was seen many times. The chain uses TRBV9 and TRBJ1-3; D is undetermined. V was clipped by 0 bases and J by 4 bases, with 17 bases between them. The CDR3 runs to 17 residues. Germline V CDR1 and CDR2: SGDLS, YYNGEE. The CDR3 loop reads CASSVAARGGGGNTIYF. CDR3 sequence (DNA): TGTGCCAGCAGCGTAGCTGCTCGGGGAGGCGGAGGAAACACCATATATTTT.

This clonotype has a count of ten or more. This chain connects TRBV6-1 to TRBJ1-1; D is unclear. Germline CDR1 is MNHNS and CDR2 is SASEGT. This CDR3 has 18 residues. Trimming cost V 2 bases and J 1 base, with 20 bases left between them. The CDR3, as DNA: TGTGCCAGCAGTGAAAAGCCCAGCGGCCCGGGTTCGAACACTGAAGCTTTCTTT. This sequence encodes CASSEKPSGPGSNTEAFF.